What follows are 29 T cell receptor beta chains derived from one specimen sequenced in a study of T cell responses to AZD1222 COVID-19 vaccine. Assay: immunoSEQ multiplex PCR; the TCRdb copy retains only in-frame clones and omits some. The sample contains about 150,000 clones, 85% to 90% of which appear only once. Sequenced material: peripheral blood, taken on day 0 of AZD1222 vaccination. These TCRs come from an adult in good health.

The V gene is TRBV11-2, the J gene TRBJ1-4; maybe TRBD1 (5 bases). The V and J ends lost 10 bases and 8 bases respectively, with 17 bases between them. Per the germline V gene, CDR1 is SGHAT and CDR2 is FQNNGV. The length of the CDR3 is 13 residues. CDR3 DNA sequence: TGTGCCACACGAGGGCAGGGTCGGGAAAAACTGTTTTTT. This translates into CATRGQGREKLFF.

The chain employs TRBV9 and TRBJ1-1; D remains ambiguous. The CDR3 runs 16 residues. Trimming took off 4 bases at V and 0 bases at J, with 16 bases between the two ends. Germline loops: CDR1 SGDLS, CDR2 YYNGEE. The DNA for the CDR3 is TGTGCCAGCAGCCCTAACGGGCCTTCTATGAACACTGAAGCTTTCTTT. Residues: CASSPNGPSMNTEAFF.

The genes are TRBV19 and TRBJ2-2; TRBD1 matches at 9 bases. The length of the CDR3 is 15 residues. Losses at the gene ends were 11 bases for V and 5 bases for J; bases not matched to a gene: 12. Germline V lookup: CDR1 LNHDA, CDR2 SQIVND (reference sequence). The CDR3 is CAVLHRGPPTGELFF. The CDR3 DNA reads TGTGCCGTATTACACAGGGGGCCCCCGACCGGGGAGCTGTTTTTT.

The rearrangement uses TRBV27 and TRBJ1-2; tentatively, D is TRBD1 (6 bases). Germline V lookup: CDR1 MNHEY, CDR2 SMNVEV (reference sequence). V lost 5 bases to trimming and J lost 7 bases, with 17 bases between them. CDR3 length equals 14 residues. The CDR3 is CASSPTRGEAGYTF. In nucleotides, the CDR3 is TGTGCCAGCAGTCCAACAAGGGGGGAGGCTGGCTACACCTTC.

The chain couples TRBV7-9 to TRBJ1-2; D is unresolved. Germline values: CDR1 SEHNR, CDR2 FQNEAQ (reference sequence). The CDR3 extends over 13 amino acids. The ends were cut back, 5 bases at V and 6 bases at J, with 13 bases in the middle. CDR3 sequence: CASSLNEVHGYTF. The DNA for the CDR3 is TGTGCCAGCAGCCTAAACGAGGTTCATGGCTACACCTTC.

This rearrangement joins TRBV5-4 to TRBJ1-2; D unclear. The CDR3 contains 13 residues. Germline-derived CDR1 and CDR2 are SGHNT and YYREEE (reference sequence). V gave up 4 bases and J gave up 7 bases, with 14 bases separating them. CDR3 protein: CASSGERAGGYTF. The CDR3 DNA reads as TGTGCCAGCAGCGGAGAAAGGGCCGGTGGCTACACCTTC. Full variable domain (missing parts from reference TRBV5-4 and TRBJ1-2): ETGVTQSPTHLIKTRGQQVTLRCSSQSGHNTVSWYQQALGQGPQFIFQYYREEENGRGNFPPRFSGLQFPNYSSELNVNALELDDSALYLCASSGERAGGYTFGSGTRLTVV.

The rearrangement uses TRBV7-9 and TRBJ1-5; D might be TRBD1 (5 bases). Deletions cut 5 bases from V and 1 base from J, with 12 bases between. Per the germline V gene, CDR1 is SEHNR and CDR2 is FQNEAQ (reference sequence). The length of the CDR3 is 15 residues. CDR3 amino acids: CASSPAQGSNQPQHF. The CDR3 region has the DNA TGTGCCAGCAGCCCCGCGCAGGGAAGCAATCAGCCCCAGCATTTT.

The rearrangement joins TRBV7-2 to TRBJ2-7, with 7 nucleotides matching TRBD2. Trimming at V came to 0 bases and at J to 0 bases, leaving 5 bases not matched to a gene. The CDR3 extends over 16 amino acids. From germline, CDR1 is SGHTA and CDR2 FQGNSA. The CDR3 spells CASSLASGGSSYEQYF. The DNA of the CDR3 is TGTGCCAGCAGCTTAGCGTCGGGCGGGAGCTCCTACGAGCAGTACTTC.

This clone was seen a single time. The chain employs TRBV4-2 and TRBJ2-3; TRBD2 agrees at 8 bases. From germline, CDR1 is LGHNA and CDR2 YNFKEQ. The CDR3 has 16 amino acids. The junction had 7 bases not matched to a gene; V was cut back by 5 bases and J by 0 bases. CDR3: CASSSRTSSSTDTQYF. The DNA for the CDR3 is TGTGCCAGCAGCTCCCGGACTAGCTCTAGCACAGATACGCAGTATTTT.

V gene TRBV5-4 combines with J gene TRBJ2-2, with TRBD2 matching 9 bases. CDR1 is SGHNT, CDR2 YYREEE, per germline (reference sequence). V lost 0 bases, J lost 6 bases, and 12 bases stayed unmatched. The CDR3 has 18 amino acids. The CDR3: CASSLALAGGPKAGELFF. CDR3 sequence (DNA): TGTGCCAGCAGCTTGGCACTGGCGGGGGGGCCGAAGGCCGGGGAGCTGTTTTTT.

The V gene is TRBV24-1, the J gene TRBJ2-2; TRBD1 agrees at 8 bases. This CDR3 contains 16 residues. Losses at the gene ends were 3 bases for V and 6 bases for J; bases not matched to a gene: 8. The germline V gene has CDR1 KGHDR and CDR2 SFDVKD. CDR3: CATSDPRQGSPGELFF. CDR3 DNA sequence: TGTGCCACCAGTGATCCCAGACAGGGGAGTCCCGGGGAGCTGTTTTTT.

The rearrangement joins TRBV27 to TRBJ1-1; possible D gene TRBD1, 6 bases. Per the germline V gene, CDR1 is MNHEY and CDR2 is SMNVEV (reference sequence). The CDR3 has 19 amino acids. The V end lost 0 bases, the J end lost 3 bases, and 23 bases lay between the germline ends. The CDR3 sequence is CASSLSGTRRYRVDTEAFF. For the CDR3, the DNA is TGTGCCAGCAGTTTATCGGGAACTCGCCGATACAGGGTCGACACTGAAGCTTTCTTT.

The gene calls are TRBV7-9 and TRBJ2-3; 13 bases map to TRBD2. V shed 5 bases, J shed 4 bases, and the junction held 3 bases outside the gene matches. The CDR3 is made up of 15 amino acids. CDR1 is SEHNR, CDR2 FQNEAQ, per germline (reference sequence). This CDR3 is CASSPGLAGSDTQYF. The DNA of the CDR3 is TGTGCCAGCAGCCCGGGACTAGCGGGGTCAGATACGCAGTATTTT.

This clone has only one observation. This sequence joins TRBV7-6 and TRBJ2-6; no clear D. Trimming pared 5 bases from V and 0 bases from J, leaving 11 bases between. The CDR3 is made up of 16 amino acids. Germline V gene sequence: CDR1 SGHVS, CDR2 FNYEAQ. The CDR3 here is CASSLARNSGANVLTF. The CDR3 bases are TGTGCCAGCAGCCTCGCCCGCAACTCTGGGGCCAACGTCCTGACTTTC.

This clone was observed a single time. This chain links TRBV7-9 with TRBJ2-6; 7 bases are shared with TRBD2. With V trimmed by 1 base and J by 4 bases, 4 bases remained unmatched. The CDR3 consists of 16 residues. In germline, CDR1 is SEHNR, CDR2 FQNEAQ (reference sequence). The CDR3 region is CASSLVRGTGANVLTF. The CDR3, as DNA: TGTGCCAGCAGCTTAGTGCGGGGGACCGGGGCCAACGTCCTGACTTTC.

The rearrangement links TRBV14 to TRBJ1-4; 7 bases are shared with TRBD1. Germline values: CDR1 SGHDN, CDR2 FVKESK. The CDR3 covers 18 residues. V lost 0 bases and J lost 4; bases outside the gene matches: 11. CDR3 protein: CASSQDGHKGQYNEKLFF. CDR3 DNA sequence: TGTGCCAGCAGCCAAGACGGGCATAAGGGACAGTATAATGAAAAACTGTTTTTT.

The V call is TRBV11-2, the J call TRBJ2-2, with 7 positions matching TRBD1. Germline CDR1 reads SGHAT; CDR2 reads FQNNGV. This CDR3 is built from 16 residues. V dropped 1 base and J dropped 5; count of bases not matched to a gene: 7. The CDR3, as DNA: TGTGCCAGCAGCTTAGGGTTGTCAGGGGGAACCGGGGAGCTGTTTTTT. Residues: CASSLGLSGGTGELFF.

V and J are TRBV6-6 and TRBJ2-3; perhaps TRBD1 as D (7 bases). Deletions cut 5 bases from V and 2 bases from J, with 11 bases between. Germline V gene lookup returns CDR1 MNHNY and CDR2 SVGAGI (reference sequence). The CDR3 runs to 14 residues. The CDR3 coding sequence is TGTGCCAGCAGTCGCGGGACAGCCACAGATACGCAGTATTTT. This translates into CASSRGTATDTQYF.

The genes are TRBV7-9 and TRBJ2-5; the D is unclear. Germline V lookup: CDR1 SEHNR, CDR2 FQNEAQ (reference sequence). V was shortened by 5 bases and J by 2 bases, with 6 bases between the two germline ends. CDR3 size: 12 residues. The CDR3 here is CASSLFQETQYF. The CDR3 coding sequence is TGTGCCAGCAGCCTTTTTCAAGAGACCCAGTACTTC.

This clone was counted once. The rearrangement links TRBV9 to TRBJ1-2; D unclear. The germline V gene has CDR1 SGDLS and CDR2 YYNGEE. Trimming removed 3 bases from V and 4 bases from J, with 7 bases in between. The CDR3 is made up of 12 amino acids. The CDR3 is CASSDNRYGYTF. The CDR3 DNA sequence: TGTGCCAGCAGCGACAACCGCTATGGCTACACCTTC. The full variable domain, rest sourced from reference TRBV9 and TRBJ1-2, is DSGVTQTPKHLITATGQRVTLRCSPRSGDLSVYWYQQSLDQGLQFLIQYYNGEERAKGNILERFSAQQFPDLHSELNLSSLELGDSALYFCASSDNRYGYTFGSGTRLTVV.

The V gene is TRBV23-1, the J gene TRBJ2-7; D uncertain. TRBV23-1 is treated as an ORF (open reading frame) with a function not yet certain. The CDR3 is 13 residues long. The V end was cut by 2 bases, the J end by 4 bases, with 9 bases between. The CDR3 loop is CASSQGDLYEQYV. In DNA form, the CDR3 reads TGCGCCAGCAGTCAAGGCGACCTTTACGAGCAGTACGTC.

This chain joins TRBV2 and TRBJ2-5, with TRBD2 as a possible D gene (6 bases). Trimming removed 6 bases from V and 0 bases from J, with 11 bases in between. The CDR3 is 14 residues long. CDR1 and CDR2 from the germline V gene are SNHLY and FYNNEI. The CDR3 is CASSMSGYQETQYF. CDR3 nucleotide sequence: TGTGCCAGCAGCATGAGCGGGTACCAAGAGACCCAGTACTTC. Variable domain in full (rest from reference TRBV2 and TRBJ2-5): EPEVTQTPSHQVTQMGQEVILRCVPISNHLYFYWYRQILGQKVEFLVSFYNNEISEKSEIFDDQFSVERPDGSNFTLKIRSTKLEDSAMYFCASSMSGYQETQYFGPGTRLLVL.

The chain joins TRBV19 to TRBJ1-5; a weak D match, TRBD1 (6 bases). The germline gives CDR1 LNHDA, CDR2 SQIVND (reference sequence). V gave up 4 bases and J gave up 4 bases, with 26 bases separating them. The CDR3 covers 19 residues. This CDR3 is CASSKEWGRGSVGNQPQHF. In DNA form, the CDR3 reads TGTGCCAGTAGTAAGGAATGGGGCAGGGGTTCCGTTGGGAATCAGCCCCAGCATTTT.

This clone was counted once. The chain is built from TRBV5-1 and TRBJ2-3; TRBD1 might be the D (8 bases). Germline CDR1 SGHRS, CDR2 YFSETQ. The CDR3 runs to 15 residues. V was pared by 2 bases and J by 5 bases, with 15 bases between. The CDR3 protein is CASSLQGGSVDTQYF. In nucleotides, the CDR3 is TGCGCCAGCAGCTTACAGGGGGGGTCAGTAGATACGCAGTATTTT. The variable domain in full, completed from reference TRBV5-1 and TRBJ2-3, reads KAGVTQTPRYLIKTRGQQVTLSCSPISGHRSVSWYQQTPGQGLQFLFEYFSETQRNKGNFPGRFSGRQFSNSRSEMNVSTLELGDSALYLCASSLQGGSVDTQYFGPGTRLTVL.

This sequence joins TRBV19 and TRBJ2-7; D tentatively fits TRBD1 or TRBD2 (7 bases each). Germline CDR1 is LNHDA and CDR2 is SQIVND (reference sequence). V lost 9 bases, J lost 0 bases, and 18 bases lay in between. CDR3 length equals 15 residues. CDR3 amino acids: CASREEQGPSYEQYF. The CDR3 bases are TGTGCCAGCCGGGAGGAACAGGGGCCCTCCTACGAGCAGTACTTC.

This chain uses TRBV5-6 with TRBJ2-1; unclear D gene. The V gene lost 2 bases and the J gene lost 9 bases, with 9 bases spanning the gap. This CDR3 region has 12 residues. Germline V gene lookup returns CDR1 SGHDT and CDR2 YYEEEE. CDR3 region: CASSFRVGEQFF. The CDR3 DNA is TGTGCCAGCAGCTTTAGGGTTGGTGAGCAGTTCTTC.

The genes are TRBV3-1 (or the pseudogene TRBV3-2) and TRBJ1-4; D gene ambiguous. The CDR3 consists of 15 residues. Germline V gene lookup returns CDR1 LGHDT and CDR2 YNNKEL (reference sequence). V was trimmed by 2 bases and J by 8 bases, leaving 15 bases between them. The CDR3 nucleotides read TGTGCCAGCAGCCAACGAGGGCCCGAGCGGGAAAAACTGTTTTTT. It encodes CASSQRGPEREKLFF.

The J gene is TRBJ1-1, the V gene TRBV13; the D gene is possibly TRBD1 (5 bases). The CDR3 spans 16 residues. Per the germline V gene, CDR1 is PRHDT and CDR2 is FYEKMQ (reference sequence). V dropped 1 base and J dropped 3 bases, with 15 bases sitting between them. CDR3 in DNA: TGTGCCAGCAGCTTAGTGGGGCACTCTGGGGACACTGAAGCTTTCTTT. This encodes CASSLVGHSGDTEAFF.

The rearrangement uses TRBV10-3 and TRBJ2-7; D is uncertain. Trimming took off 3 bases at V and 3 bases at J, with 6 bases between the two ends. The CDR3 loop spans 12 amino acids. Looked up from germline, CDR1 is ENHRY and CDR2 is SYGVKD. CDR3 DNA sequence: TGTGCCATCAGTGATGCCAGCTACGAGCAGTACGTC. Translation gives CAISDASYEQYV.